Listed below are T cell receptor beta chains from one sample, sequenced in a study of blood T cell repertoires in COVID-19. Profiled with immunoSEQ multiplex PCR; TCRdb holds only in-frame clones, not every one. The table lists about 97,000 clones, around nine tenths of them singletons. The specimen sequenced was peripheral blood. These receptors originate from a middle-aged man with COVID-19, enrolled during active disease. The CDR3 runs from the conserved cysteine through the conserved F or W. The D gene is left open where the match is weak. Clone size appears in some rows only: once, few, many, or a class for an expanded clone.

size | J | V | D | CDR3 | DNA
few | TRBJ1-5 | TRBV18 | - | CASSPQGFNQPQHF | TGTGCCAGCTCACCTCAGGGGTTCAATCAGCCCCAGCATTTT
- | TRBJ2-2 | TRBV11-2 | TRBD2 | CASSLRRAGANTGELFF | TGTGCCAGCAGCCTAAGAAGAGCGGGAGCAAACACCGGGGAGCTGTTTTTT
- | TRBJ1-1 | TRBV19 | TRBD1 | CASRRQGGTTEAFF | TGTGCCAGTAGACGACAGGGTGGGACCACTGAAGCTTTCTTT
- | TRBJ1-5 | TRBV19 | TRBD1 | CASSIERHRGAYQPQHF | TGTGCCAGTAGTATAGAGCGGCACAGGGGCGCGTATCAGCCCCAGCATTTT
- | TRBJ1-2 | TRBV11-2 | - | CASSITGSLYGYTF | TGTGCCAGCAGCATAACAGGGTCCCTCTATGGCTACACCTTC
- | TRBJ1-2 | TRBV4-2 | - | CASSQVLDSDYGYTF | TGTGCCAGCAGCCAAGTTTTGGACAGCGACTATGGCTACACCTTC
once | TRBJ1-2 | TRBV6-5 | - | CASGDLGQEYGYTF | TGTGCCAGCGGCGACCTGGGACAAGAGTATGGCTACACCTTC
- | TRBJ2-1 | TRBV29-1 | TRBD1 | CSVDWTGSHNEQFF | TGCAGCGTTGATTGGACAGGGAGCCACAATGAGCAGTTCTTC
- | TRBJ1-1 | TRBV10-3 | - | CAISEFEGGVEAFF | TGTGCCATCAGTGAGTTCGAAGGGGGGGTTGAAGCTTTCTTT
- | TRBJ1-1 | TRBV7-9 | - | CASSLGARSLAFF | TGTGCCAGCAGCTTGGGTGCCCGGAGTTTAGCTTTCTTT
once | TRBJ1-4 | TRBV2 | - | CASSDSATNEKLFF | TGTGCCAGCAGTGATAGTGCAACTAATGAAAAACTGTTTTTT
few | TRBJ2-1 | TRBV7-3 | TRBD2 | CASSPRTSGGLFF | TGTGCCAGCAGCCCTCGGACTAGCGGGGGGTTGTTCTTC
once | TRBJ2-7 | TRBV11-2 | - | CASGTGRGYHEQYF | TGTGCCAGCGGCACCGGCAGGGGATACCACGAGCAGTACTTC
- | TRBJ1-2 | TRBV27 | - | CASTPGGGSVGYTF | TGTGCCAGCACTCCGGGGGGGGGATCGGTTGGCTACACCTTC
- | TRBJ1-2 | TRBV4-3 | - | CASSLFGQQDYGYTF | TGCGCCAGCAGCCTTTTTGGACAGCAAGACTATGGCTACACCTTC
- | TRBJ2-2 | TRBV11-2 | TRBD2 | CASSHGLAGGSNTGELFF | TGTGCCAGCAGCCACGGACTAGCGGGGGGCTCGAACACCGGGGAGCTGTTTTTT